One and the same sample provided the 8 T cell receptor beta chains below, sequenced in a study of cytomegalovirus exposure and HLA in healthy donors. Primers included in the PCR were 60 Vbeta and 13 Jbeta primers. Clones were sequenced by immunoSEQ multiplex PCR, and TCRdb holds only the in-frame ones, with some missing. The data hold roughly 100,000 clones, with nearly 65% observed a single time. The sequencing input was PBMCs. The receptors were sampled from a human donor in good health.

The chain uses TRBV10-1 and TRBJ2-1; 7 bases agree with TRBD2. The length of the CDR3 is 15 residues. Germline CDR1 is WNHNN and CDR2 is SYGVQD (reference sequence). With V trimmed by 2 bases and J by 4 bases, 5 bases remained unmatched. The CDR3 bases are TGCGCCAGCAGTGAGACAGCGGGGCCGTACAATGAGCAGTTCTTC. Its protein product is CASSETAGPYNEQFF.

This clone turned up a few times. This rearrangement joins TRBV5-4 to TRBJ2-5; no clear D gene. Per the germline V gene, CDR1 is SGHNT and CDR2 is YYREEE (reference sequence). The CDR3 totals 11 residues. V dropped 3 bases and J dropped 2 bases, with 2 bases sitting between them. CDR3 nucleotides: TGTGCCAGCAGCTCTCAAGAGACCCAGTACTTC. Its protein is CASSSQETQYF. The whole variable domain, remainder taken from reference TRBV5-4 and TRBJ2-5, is ETGVTQSPTHLIKTRGQQVTLRCSSQSGHNTVSWYQQALGQGPQFIFQYYREEENGRGNFPPRFSGLQFPNYSSELNVNALELDDSALYLCASSSQETQYFGPGTRLLVL.

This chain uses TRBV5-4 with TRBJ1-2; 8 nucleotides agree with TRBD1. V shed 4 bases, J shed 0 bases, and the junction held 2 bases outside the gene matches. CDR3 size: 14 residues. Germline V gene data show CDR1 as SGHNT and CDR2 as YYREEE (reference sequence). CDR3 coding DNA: TGTGCCAGCAGCACGGACAGGGCTAACTATGGCTACACCTTC. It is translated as CASSTDRANYGYTF.

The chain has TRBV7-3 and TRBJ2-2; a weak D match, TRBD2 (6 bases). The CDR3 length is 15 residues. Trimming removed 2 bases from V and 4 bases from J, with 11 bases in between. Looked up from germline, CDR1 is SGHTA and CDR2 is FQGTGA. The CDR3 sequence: CASSLGARGTGELFF. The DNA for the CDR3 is TGTGCCAGCAGCTTAGGGGCGCGGGGCACCGGGGAGCTGTTTTTT.

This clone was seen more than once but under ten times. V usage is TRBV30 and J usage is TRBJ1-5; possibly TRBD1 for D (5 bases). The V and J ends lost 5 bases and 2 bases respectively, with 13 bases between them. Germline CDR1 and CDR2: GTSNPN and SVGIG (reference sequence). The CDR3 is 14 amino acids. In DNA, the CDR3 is TGTGCCTGGTCAGGGTTCGATGGCAATCAGCCCCAGCATTTT. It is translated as CAWSGFDGNQPQHF.

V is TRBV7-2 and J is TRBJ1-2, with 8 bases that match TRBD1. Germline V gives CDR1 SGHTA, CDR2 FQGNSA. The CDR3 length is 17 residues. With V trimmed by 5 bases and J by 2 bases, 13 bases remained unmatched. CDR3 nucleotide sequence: TGTGCCAGCAGCGCCAGACAGGGGCGCCGAACCAACTATGGCTACACCTTC. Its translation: CASSARQGRRTNYGYTF.

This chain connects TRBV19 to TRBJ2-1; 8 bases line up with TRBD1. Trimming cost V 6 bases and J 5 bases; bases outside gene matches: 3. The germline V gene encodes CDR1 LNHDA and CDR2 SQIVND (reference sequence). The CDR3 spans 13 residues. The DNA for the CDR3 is TGTGCCAGTAGCAGGACAGGGCACAATGAGCAGTTCTTC. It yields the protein CASSRTGHNEQFF.

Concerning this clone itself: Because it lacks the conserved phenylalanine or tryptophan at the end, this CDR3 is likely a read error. The CDR3: CASTSSHRGRGTEAFL. The CDR3 nucleotides read TGTGCCAGCACTTCCTCCCACAGGGGTCGTGGCACTGAAGCTTTCCTT. The rearrangement joins TRBV6-5 to TRBJ1-1, with 7 bases identical to TRBD1. Germline trimming cut 7 bases from V and 4 bases from J; bases unmatched to any gene: 15. Germline V gives CDR1 MNHEY, CDR2 SVGAGI. This CDR3 is 16 amino acids long.